One sample yielded the 8 T cell receptor beta chains listed below, sequenced in a study of blood T cell repertoires in COVID-19. Profiled with immunoSEQ multiplex PCR; TCRdb holds only in-frame clones, not every one. The table lists about 430,000 clones, about 90% of them singletons. Sequenced sample: peripheral blood. The receptors stem from a man aged 18 to 30 with COVID-19, enrolled during active disease.

This rearrangement joins TRBV6-4 to TRBJ2-7, with 8 nucleotides matching TRBD2. CDR1 is MRHNA, CDR2 SNTAGT, per germline. The V and J ends lost 6 bases and 4 bases, in that order; junction bases with no gene match: 11. The CDR3 length is 15 residues. Here the CDR3 reads CASRHTSGRGYEQYF. The DNA of the CDR3 is TGTGCCAGCAGGCATACTAGCGGACGGGGTTACGAGCAGTACTTC.

The J gene is TRBJ1-2, the V gene TRBV29-1; D gene ambiguous. The germline V gene has CDR1 SQVTM and CDR2 ANQGSEA. V shed 6 bases and J shed 5 bases, with 19 bases lying between them. This CDR3 region has 14 residues. The CDR3 reads CSVQFYRIDYGYTF. The DNA for the CDR3 is TGCAGCGTCCAATTTTACCGAATAGATTATGGCTACACCTTC.

This clone has a single count. The CDR3 DNA sequence: TGTGCCAGCAGCCGGGGACTGCTACTCTCTGGAAACACCATATATTTT. This sequence encodes CASSRGLLLSGNTIYF. The chain has TRBV14 and TRBJ1-3, with a weak D call TRBD1 (5 bases). The CDR3 is 16 residues long. Germline-derived CDR1 and CDR2 are SGHDN and FVKESK. V was clipped by 4 bases and J by 0 bases, with 13 bases between them.

This rearrangement joins TRBV5-6 to TRBJ1-2; no clear D. Between the trimmed V and J ends, which lost 3 bases and 6 bases, there was a span of 9 bases. The CDR3 has 12 residues. Per the germline V gene, CDR1 is SGHDT and CDR2 is YYEEEE. The CDR3 here is CASSWTRDGYTF. The CDR3 region has the DNA TGTGCCAGCAGCTGGACGAGGGATGGCTACACCTTC. Combining the CDR3 with reference TRBV5-6 and TRBJ1-2 gives the whole variable domain DAGVTQSPTHLIKTRGQQVTLRCSPKSGHDTVSWYQQALGQGPQFIFQYYEEEERQRGNFPDRFSGHQFPNYSSELNVNALLLGDSALYLCASSWTRDGYTFGSGTRLTVV.

The chain joins TRBV11-2 to TRBJ2-2, with D perhaps TRBD2 (5 bases). V was shortened by 6 bases and J by 4 bases, with 15 bases between the two germline ends. The V gene's germline CDR1 is SGHAT and CDR2 FQNNGV. CDR3 size: 15 residues. The CDR3 sequence is CASSLVGGSTGELFF. The CDR3 region has the DNA TGTGCCAGCAGTCTCGTGGGTGGGAGCACCGGGGAGCTGTTTTTT.

This rearrangement joins TRBV29-1 to TRBJ2-5; D call uncertain. Trimming left V 4 bases short and J 4 bases short, with 13 bases between. This CDR3 spans 13 amino acids. Per germline, CDR1 SQVTM and CDR2 ANQGSEA. This CDR3 is CSVAASQRETQYF. For the CDR3, the DNA is TGCAGCGTTGCGGCTAGTCAGCGAGAGACCCAGTACTTC.

The gene calls are TRBV3-1 (or the pseudogene TRBV3-2) and TRBJ2-2; TRBD2 is a possible D gene (5 bases). The V end was cut by 7 bases, the J end by 4 bases, with 13 bases between. This CDR3 region has 14 residues. Germline-derived CDR1 and CDR2 are LGHDT and YNNKEL (reference sequence). The CDR3: CASTRRESTGELFF. The CDR3 DNA sequence: TGTGCCAGCACCCGTAGGGAGAGCACCGGGGAGCTGTTTTTT.

This sequence joins TRBV7-9 and TRBJ2-1; D possibly corresponds to TRBD2 (6 bases). Trimming pared 5 bases from V and 2 bases from J, leaving 13 bases between. Germline V CDR1 and CDR2: SEHNR, FQNEAQ (reference sequence). This CDR3 region has 15 residues. The CDR3 reads CASSPTERAYNEQFF. CDR3 bases: TGTGCCAGCAGCCCGACAGAGCGGGCCTACAATGAGCAGTTCTTC.